In this sample, the clone carrying this T cell receptor beta chain turned up once. These data belong to a study of T cell responses to AZD1222 COVID-19 vaccine. This CDR3 region has 14 residues. The germline CDR1 and CDR2 sequences are LNHDA and SQIVND (reference sequence). The germline V and J ends were trimmed by 3 bases and 5 bases, with 13 bases remaining between them. TCRdb's table, derived via immunoSEQ multiplex PCR, lists solely in-frame clones and lacks some. The sample lists fewer than 200,000 clones; 90% were seen once. The V call is TRBV19, the J call TRBJ2-5, with D unclear. This material consisted of peripheral blood, taken on day 0 of AZD1222 vaccination. This sequence was found in an adult in good health. The CDR3 DNA reads as TGTGCCAGTAGTATTAAGTTTAATACGGAGACCCAGTACTTC. Its translation is CASSIKFNTETQYF.